What follows are 9 T cell receptor beta chains derived from one specimen sequenced in a study of cytomegalovirus exposure and HLA in healthy donors. Primers included in the PCR were 60 Vbeta and 13 Jbeta primers. Method: immunoSEQ multiplex PCR; TCRdb's copy keeps in-frame clones and lacks some. The repertoire includes roughly 150,000 clones, around 83% of them detected once, and less than 5% sits in the top ten. Sequencing was performed on PBMCs. The source of these receptors is a man between 50 and 59 years old in good health and CMV-seropositive.

The V and J genes are TRBV7-3 and TRBJ2-3; 9 bases are a match to TRBD2. V gave up 5 bases and J gave up 4 bases; unmatched junction bases: 10. Germline V gives CDR1 SGHTA, CDR2 FQGTGA. This CDR3 region has 16 residues. The CDR3 is CASSRKSGGRADTQYF. CDR3 in DNA: TGTGCCAGCAGCCGCAAAAGCGGGGGGCGGGCAGATACGCAGTATTTT.

This chain joins TRBV19 and TRBJ2-1; 8 bases fit TRBD2. The CDR3 loop spans 15 amino acids. Germline assignment: CDR1 LNHDA and CDR2 SQIVND (reference sequence). J was trimmed by 0 bases and V by 7 bases; bases with no gene match: 5. In nucleotides, the CDR3 is TGTGCCAGTAAAGCCCTAGCGGGCTCCTACAATGAGCAGTTCTTC. As protein: CASKALAGSYNEQFF.

The V call is TRBV7-6, the J call TRBJ2-5; 7 positions agree with TRBD1. CDR1 is SGHVS and CDR2 is FNYEAQ in the germline V gene. The length of the CDR3 is 15 residues. Trimming took 5 bases from V and 3 from J; bases not matched to a gene: 9. CDR3 amino acids: CASSGRDRLKETQYF. As DNA, the CDR3 is TGTGCCAGCAGCGGCCGGGACAGACTCAAAGAGACCCAGTACTTC.

This clone appeared once. V usage is TRBV11-2 and J usage is TRBJ2-5, with 8 bases matching TRBD2. Unmatched junction bases numbered 11, after V lost 6 bases and J lost 5 bases. The V gene's germline CDR1 is SGHAT and CDR2 FQNNGV. CDR3 length: 15 amino acids. The CDR3 DNA follows: TGTGCCAGCAGGTCACGGGGGGGCCTCCAGGAGACCCAGTACTTC. It translates to CASRSRGGLQETQYF.

This rearrangement joins TRBV11-3 to TRBJ2-1, with D perhaps TRBD2 (5 bases). V was shortened by 6 bases and J by 7 bases, with 13 bases between the two germline ends. The CDR3 totals 13 residues. Germline loops: CDR1 SGHNT, CDR2 YENEEA. In DNA form, the CDR3 reads TGTGCCAGCAGTCCTCCTACGGGAAATGAGCAGTTCTTC. This gives the protein CASSPPTGNEQFF.

This chain links TRBV6-5 with TRBJ1-6, with a tentative D call TRBD1 (6 bases). V was trimmed by 4 bases and J by 11 bases, leaving 15 bases between them. The CDR3 is 14 residues long. Per germline, CDR1 MNHEY and CDR2 SVGAGI. For the CDR3, the DNA is TGTGCCAGCAGTTCTACAGGGCTGCGGGCACCCCTCCACTTT. Its protein is CASSSTGLRAPLHF.

The V gene is TRBV10-3, the J gene TRBJ2-1; D remains unclear. Germline V gene sequence: CDR1 ENHRY, CDR2 SYGVKD. This CDR3 region has 15 residues. Trimming left V 6 bases short and J 0 bases short, with 12 bases between. The CDR3 coding sequence is TGTGCCATCAGGGATACATCTAGCTCCTACAATGAGCAGTTCTTC. Amino acids: CAIRDTSSSYNEQFF.

J is TRBJ2-2 and V is TRBV19; a possible D gene is TRBD2 (6 bases). The CDR3 is 14 residues long. Trimming shortened V by 7 bases and J by 6 bases, and 15 bases separated the two germline ends. CDR1 and CDR2 from the germline V gene are LNHDA and SQIVND (reference sequence). CDR3 residues: CASKTGADAGELFF. CDR3 DNA: TGTGCCAGTAAGACGGGAGCGGACGCCGGGGAGCTGTTTTTT.

The CDR3 bases are TGCGCCAGCAGTAAGAGACAGCGCCAAGAGACCCAGTACTTC. Its protein product is CASSKRQRQETQYF. V gene TRBV5-1 combines with J gene TRBJ2-5; tentative D call: TRBD1 (5 bases). Deletions cut 5 bases from V and 1 base from J, with 12 bases between. The germline V gene encodes CDR1 SGHRS and CDR2 YFSETQ. This CDR3 contains 14 residues.